The following is a TCR beta chain sequence with its context. The CDR3 runs 15 residues. Germline assignment: CDR1 LGHNT and CDR2 FRNRAP. V lost 0 bases, J lost 7 bases, and 14 bases lay in between. The data derive from a study of CD8 T cells in ankylosing spondylitis. Each CDR3 protein is one row after TCRdb ran MiXCR on the 5' RACE reads. The profile covers under 300,000 distinct CDR3 sequences, with about 18% appearing a single time and around 33% taken by the ten largest. The sample comprised blood, either unsorted or a sorted T cell fraction (not recorded which). The sequence was collected from a male donor with ankylosing spondylitis or in good health (not recorded which). This sequence joins TRBV12-5 and TRBJ2-3; D remains ambiguous. The CDR3 here is CASGLVGGSGNTQYF. The CDR3 nucleotides are TGTGCTAGTGGTTTGGTCGGCGGAAGTGGGAATACGCAGTATTTT.